The TCR beta chain under discussion was sequenced for a study of blood T cells in healthy people across ages. At the level of the study: Template switching recovered approximately one barcoded beta molecule for every two T cells.

The authors ran a second PCR of roughly 7 to 11 cycles using a sample-barcoded 5' primer and a J-beta primer mix. A template-switch adaptor containing 12 random nucleotides labeled each cDNA molecule. TCRdb re-analysed the 5' RACE reads in MiXCR, keeping a single row per CDR3 protein. This table has around 1,000,000 distinct CDR3 sequences, roughly a quarter appearing once. Unmatched junction bases numbered 7, after V lost 1 base and J lost 0 bases. The germline gives CDR1 MNHNS, CDR2 SASEGT. The CDR3 contains 18 residues. The same specimen was also included in a second study, on T cells of mothers and their children. From that study: Across the analysis, no persistent microchimeric T cell clones were detected.

The chain combines TRBV6-1 with TRBJ2-1; 9 positions agree with TRBD2. The TCR originated in a girl aged 2 to 10 in good health. The source material was blood. In DNA form, the CDR3 reads TGTGCCAGCAGTGAAGAGCTAGCGGGACCCTTCTCCTACAATGAGCAGTTCTTC. Protein sequence: CASSEELAGPFSYNEQFF.